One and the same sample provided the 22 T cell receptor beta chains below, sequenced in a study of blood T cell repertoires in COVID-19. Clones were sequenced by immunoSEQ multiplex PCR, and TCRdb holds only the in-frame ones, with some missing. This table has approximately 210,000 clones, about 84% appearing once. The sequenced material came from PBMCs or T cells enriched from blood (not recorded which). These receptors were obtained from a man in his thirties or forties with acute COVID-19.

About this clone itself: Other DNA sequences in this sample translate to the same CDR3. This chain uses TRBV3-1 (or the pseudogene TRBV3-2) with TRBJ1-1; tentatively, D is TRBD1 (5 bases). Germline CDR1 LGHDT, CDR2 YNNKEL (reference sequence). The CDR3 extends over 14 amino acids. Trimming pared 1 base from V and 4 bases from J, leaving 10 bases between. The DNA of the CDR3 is TGTGCCAGCAGCCAAGTAGGAGGGGCCACTGAAGCTTTCTTT. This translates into CASSQVGGATEAFF.

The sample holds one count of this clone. DNA for the CDR3: TGTGCCAGCAGCTTAGAAGCGGAGTTGGGTGAAAAACTGTTTTTT. It encodes CASSLEAELGEKLFF. V gene TRBV13 combines with J gene TRBJ1-4; unclear D gene. With 1 base removed from V and 7 bases from J, the gap between germline ends came to 13 bases. The CDR3 spans 15 residues. Germline V gives CDR1 PRHDT, CDR2 FYEKMQ (reference sequence).

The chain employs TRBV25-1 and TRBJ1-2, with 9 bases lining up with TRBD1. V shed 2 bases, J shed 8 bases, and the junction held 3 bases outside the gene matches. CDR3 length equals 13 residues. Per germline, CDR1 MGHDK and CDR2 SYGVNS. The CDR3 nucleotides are TGTGCCAGCAGTGAAGGGGACAGGGTCGGCTACACCTTC. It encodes CASSEGDRVGYTF.

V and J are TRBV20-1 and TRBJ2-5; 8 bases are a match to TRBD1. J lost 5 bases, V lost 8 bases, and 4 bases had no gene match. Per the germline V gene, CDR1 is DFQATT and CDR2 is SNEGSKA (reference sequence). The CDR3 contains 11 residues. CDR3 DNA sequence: TGCAGTTGCAGGGGGCCGGAGACCCAGTACTTC. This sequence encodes CSCRGPETQYF.

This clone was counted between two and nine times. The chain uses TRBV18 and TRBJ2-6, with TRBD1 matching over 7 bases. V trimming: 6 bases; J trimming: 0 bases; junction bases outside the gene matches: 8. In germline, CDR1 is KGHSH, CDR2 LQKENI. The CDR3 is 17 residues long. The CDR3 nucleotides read TGTGCCAGCTCCGCCCGGGACAGCCTCTCTGGGGCCAACGTCCTGACTTTC. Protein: CASSARDSLSGANVLTF.

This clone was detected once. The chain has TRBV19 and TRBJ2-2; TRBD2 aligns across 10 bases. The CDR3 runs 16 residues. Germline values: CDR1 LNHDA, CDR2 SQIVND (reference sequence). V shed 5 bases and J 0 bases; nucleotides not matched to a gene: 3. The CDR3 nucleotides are TGTGCCAGTAGTCTCCTAGCGGGGGCGAACACCGGGGAGCTGTTTTTT. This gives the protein CASSLLAGANTGELFF.

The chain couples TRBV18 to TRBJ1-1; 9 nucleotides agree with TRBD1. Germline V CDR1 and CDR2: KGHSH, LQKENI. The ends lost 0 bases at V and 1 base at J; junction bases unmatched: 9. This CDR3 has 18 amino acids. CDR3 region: CASSPPFGTGSQNTEAFF. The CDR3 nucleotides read TGTGCCAGCTCACCACCGTTCGGGACAGGGTCTCAGAACACTGAAGCTTTCTTT.

CDR3 protein: CASSSGTVYGYTF. The CDR3 bases are TGTGCCAGCAGCTCGGGGACAGTCTATGGCTACACCTTC. The chain has TRBV5-6 and TRBJ1-2, with TRBD1 matching over 7 bases. Germline V CDR1 and CDR2: SGHDT, YYEEEE. J lost 4 bases, V lost 3 bases, and 3 bases had no gene match. CDR3 size: 13 residues.

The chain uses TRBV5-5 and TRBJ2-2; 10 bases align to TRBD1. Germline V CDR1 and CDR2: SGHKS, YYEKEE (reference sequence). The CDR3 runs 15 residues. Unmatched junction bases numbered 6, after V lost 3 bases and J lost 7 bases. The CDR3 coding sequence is TGTGCCAGCAGCTGGACAGGGGGTTTCGGCGGGGAGCTGTTTTTT. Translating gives CASSWTGGFGGELFF.

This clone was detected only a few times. The DNA for the CDR3 is TGTGCCAGCAGCTTGTTTCTCATAATCGGGACAGAACTAGATCAGCCCCAGCATTTT. Protein sequence: CASSLFLIIGTELDQPQHF. The rearrangement uses TRBV5-5 and TRBJ1-5; TRBD1 aligns across 7 bases. Germline CDR1 SGHKS, CDR2 YYEKEE (reference sequence). Germline trimming cut 1 base from V and 5 bases from J; bases unmatched to any gene: 18. CDR3 length: 19 residues.

The CDR3 nucleotides read TGTGCCTGGGTAACAGGGTACGAGCAGTACTTC. Its protein product is CAWVTGYEQYF. The genes are TRBV30 and TRBJ2-7, with D perhaps TRBD1 (6 bases). This CDR3 spans 11 amino acids. The V end lost 5 bases, the J end lost 4 bases, and 9 bases lay between the germline ends. The germline V gene has CDR1 GTSNPN and CDR2 SVGIG (reference sequence).

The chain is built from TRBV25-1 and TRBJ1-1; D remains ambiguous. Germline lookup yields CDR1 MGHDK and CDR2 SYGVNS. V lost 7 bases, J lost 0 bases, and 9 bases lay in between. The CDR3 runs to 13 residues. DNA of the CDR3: TGTGCCAGCACAGGAAACTTGAACACTGAAGCTTTCTTT. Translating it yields CASTGNLNTEAFF.

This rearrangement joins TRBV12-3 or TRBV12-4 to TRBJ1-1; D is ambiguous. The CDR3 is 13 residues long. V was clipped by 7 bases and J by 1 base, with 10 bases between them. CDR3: CASNLGANTEAFF. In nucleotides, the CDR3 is TGTGCCAGCAACCTCGGAGCGAACACTGAAGCTTTCTTT.

In nucleotides, the CDR3 is TGTGCCAGCAATAGACTAGCGGGGCAAGAGACCCAGTACTTC. Residues: CASNRLAGQETQYF. This chain links TRBV2 with TRBJ2-5; TRBD2 matches at 11 bases. After removal of 7 bases from V and 2 bases from J, the junction contained 3 bases not matched to a gene. Germline V gene sequence: CDR1 SNHLY, CDR2 FYNNEI. The CDR3 has 14 residues.

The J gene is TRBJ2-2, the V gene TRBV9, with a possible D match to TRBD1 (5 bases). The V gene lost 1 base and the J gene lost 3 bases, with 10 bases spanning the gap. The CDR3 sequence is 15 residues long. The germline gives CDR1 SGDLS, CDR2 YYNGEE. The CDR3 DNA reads TGTGCCAGCAGCGTACGCCAGGGTCACACCGGGGAGCTGTTTTTT. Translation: CASSVRQGHTGELFF.

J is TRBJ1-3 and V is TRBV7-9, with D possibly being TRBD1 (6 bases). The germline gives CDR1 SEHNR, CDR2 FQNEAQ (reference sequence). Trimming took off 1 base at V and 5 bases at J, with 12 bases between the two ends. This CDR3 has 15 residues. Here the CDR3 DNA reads TGTGCCAGCAGCTTAGGAGGGCAGGGGAGAAACACCATATATTTT. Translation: CASSLGGQGRNTIYF.

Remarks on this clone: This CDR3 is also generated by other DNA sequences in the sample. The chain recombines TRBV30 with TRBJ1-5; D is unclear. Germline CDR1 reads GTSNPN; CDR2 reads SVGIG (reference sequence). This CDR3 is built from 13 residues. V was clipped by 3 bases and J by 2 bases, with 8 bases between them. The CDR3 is CAWRGQGNQPQHF. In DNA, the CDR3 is TGTGCCTGGAGGGGCCAGGGCAATCAGCCCCAGCATTTT.

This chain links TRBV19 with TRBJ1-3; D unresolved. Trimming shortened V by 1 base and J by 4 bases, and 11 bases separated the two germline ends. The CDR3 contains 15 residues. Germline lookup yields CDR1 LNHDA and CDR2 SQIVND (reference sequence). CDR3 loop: CASSIVAGAGNTIYF. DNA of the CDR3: TGTGCCAGTAGTATAGTGGCGGGTGCGGGAAACACCATATATTTT.

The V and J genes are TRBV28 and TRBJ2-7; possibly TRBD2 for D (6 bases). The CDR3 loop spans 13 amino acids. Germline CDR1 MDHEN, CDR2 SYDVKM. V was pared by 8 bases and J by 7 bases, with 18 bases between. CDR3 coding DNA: TGTGCCAGCGGTCAGCCAGGGACTGAGGAGCAGTACTTC. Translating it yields CASGQPGTEEQYF.

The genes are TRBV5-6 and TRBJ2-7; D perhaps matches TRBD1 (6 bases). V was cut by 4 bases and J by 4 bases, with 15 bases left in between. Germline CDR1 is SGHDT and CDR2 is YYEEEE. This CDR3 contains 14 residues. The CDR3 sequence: CASSPGTSAYEQYF. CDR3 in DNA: TGTGCCAGCAGCCCCGGGACATCGGCGTACGAGCAGTACTTC.

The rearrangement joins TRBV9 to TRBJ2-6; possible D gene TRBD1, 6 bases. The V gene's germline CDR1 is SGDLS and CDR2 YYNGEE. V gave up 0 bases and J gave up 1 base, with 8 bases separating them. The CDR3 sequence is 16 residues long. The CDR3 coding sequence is TGTGCCAGCAGCGTAGGCAGGGGATCTGGGGCCAACGTCCTGACTTTC. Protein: CASSVGRGSGANVLTF.

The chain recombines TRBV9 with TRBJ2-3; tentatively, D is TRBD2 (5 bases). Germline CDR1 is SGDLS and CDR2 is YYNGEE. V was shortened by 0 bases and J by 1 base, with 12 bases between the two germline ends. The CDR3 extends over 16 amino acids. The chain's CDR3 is CASSVGSPGGTDTQYF. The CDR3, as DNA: TGTGCCAGCAGCGTAGGATCCCCCGGGGGCACAGATACGCAGTATTTT.